Here is one TCR beta chain with its context. What it binds is not known. This sample is drawn from a study of blood T cell dynamics during melanoma immunotherapy. Study in general: Patients with metastatic melanoma got pembrolizumab or nivolumab-ipilimumab as first-line care.

Only in-frame clones appear in the TCRdb table, and some are missing; sequencing was by immunoSEQ multiplex PCR. The data contain under 6,500 clones, nearly 90% of them singletons. Time point given: pre-treatment baseline. Response was assessed by RECIST 1.1 at 12 weeks, except a couple of rapid progressors. Patients had no prior systemic cancer treatment, immunosuppressants or other active cancers. The CDR3 runs to 14 residues. Losses at the gene ends were 1 base for V and 5 bases for J; bases not matched to a gene: 4. CDR1 and CDR2 (germline): LNHNV, YYDKDF (reference sequence). General study points: Clones driving repertoire changes may be melanoma-specific or general immune activation.

The rearrangement links TRBV15 to TRBJ2-5; 7 nucleotides agree with TRBD1. The source of this sequence is a human donor with melanoma. Sequenced material: blood, taken from a patient treated with checkpoint blockade. The CDR3 sequence is CATSRAQGIETQYF. The CDR3 DNA sequence: TGTGCCACCAGCAGAGCACAGGGGATCGAGACCCAGTACTTC.